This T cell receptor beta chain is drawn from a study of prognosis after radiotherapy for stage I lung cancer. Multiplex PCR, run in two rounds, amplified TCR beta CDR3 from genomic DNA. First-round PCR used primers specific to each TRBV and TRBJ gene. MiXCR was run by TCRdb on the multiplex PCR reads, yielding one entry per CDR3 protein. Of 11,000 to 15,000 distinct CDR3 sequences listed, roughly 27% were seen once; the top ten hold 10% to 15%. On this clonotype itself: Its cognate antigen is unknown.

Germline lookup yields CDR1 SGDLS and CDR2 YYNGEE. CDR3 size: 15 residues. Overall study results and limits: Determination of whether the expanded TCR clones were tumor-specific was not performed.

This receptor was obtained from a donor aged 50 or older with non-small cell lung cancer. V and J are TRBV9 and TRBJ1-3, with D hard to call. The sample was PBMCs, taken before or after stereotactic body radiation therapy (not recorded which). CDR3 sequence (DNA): TGTGCTAGAAGCGTTCCAGGTCAGGCTGGAAACACCATATATTTT. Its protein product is CARSVPGQAGNTIYF.